The rows below give T cell receptor beta chains drawn from one sample of a study of shared clonotypes between healthy human individuals. Measured with immunoSEQ multiplex PCR; TCRdb has only the in-frame clones, and not every one. The repertoire holds 800,000 to 1,200,000 clones, more than 75% seen once, with 0.5% to 0.6% in the top ten. The specimen was memory CD4+ T cells from PBMCs. These receptors all come from a man aged 18 to 29 in good health. Some clones in this sample may be carry-over from other donors' samples. Each CDR3 is given with its conserved first and last residue. Fields, in order: D gene, V gene, J gene, CDR3 length, CDR3 protein. A D gene is named only where the DNA matches it firmly.

d_call: NA; v_call: TRBV7-3; j_call: TRBJ2-6; cdr3_length: 15; cdr3_aa: CASSLLNSGANVLTF
d_call: NA; v_call: TRBV5-1; j_call: TRBJ1-2; cdr3_length: 14; cdr3_aa: CASSPDRRGYGYTF
d_call: NA; v_call: TRBV15; j_call: TRBJ2-6; cdr3_length: 18; cdr3_aa: CATSGQRGRGPGANVLTF
d_call: TRBD1; v_call: TRBV7-6; j_call: TRBJ1-2; cdr3_length: 16; cdr3_aa: CASSLSPGQGKYGYTF
d_call: NA; v_call: TRBV18; j_call: TRBJ1-3; cdr3_length: 16; cdr3_aa: CASSPPGSILRNTIYF
d_call: NA; v_call: TRBV19; j_call: TRBJ2-3; cdr3_length: 13; cdr3_aa: CATGLGSTDTQYF
d_call: TRBD1; v_call: TRBV11-2; j_call: TRBJ2-5; cdr3_length: 13; cdr3_aa: CASSSGQGGTQYF
d_call: TRBD1; v_call: TRBV18; j_call: TRBJ1-1; cdr3_length: 15; cdr3_aa: CASSRDRGLNTEAFF
d_call: NA; v_call: TRBV11-2; j_call: TRBJ2-2; cdr3_length: 15; cdr3_aa: CASSILNSNTGELFF
d_call: NA; v_call: TRBV9; j_call: TRBJ2-1; cdr3_length: 15; cdr3_aa: CASSVAGPSYNEQFF
d_call: NA; v_call: TRBV12-1; j_call: TRBJ1-5; cdr3_length: 18; cdr3_aa: CASSFAGWGGQHNQPQHF
d_call: NA; v_call: TRBV9; j_call: TRBJ2-2; cdr3_length: 15; cdr3_aa: CASSVATGGTGELFF
d_call: TRBD1; v_call: TRBV5-1; j_call: TRBJ2-7; cdr3_length: 15; cdr3_aa: CASSPQGATPYEQYF
d_call: NA; v_call: TRBV4-3; j_call: TRBJ1-2; cdr3_length: 15; cdr3_aa: CASSRERWTEYGYTF
d_call: NA; v_call: TRBV7-2; j_call: TRBJ1-5; cdr3_length: 13; cdr3_aa: CASSLSENQPQHF
d_call: NA; v_call: TRBV11-2; j_call: TRBJ2-3; cdr3_length: 15; cdr3_aa: CASSHRGRDPDTQYF
d_call: NA; v_call: TRBV5-6; j_call: TRBJ2-7; cdr3_length: 14; cdr3_aa: CASSLGRSRYEQYF
d_call: NA; v_call: TRBV6-5; j_call: TRBJ2-3; cdr3_length: 15; cdr3_aa: CASSLRGVNTDTQYF
d_call: TRBD2; v_call: TRBV7-3; j_call: TRBJ2-1; cdr3_length: 15; cdr3_aa: CASSLQVAGWDEQFF
d_call: NA; v_call: TRBV7-3; j_call: TRBJ2-7; cdr3_length: 14; cdr3_aa: CASRLGGASDEQYF
d_call: TRBD1; v_call: TRBV28; j_call: TRBJ1-1; cdr3_length: 13; cdr3_aa: CASRQQGALQAFF
d_call: NA; v_call: TRBV11-2; j_call: TRBJ2-2; cdr3_length: 16; cdr3_aa: CASSLLAGMNTGELFF
d_call: NA; v_call: TRBV6-6; j_call: TRBJ1-5; cdr3_length: 13; cdr3_aa: CASRQGSRQPQHF
d_call: NA; v_call: TRBV6-5; j_call: TRBJ1-3; cdr3_length: 14; cdr3_aa: CASSYEGSGNTIYF
d_call: TRBD2; v_call: TRBV14; j_call: TRBJ2-7; cdr3_length: 16; cdr3_aa: CASSQRLAGLTYEQYF
d_call: NA; v_call: TRBV10-1; j_call: TRBJ2-4; cdr3_length: 16; cdr3_aa: CASSPRKRLAKNIQYF
d_call: NA; v_call: TRBV7-3; j_call: TRBJ2-5; cdr3_length: 15; cdr3_aa: CASSLLGAGLGTQYF
d_call: NA; v_call: TRBV28; j_call: TRBJ1-5; cdr3_length: 13; cdr3_aa: CASSLESLGAQHF
d_call: TRBD2; v_call: TRBV28; j_call: TRBJ2-3; cdr3_length: 18; cdr3_aa: CASSLGLAGQPITDTQYF
d_call: NA; v_call: TRBV11-1; j_call: TRBJ2-1; cdr3_length: 13; cdr3_aa: CASTTPKGHHAFF
d_call: TRBD1; v_call: TRBV5-1; j_call: TRBJ2-3; cdr3_length: 17; cdr3_aa: CASSISGTGAITDTQYF
d_call: NA; v_call: TRBV7-9; j_call: TRBJ1-1; cdr3_length: 13; cdr3_aa: CASSLDENTEAFF
d_call: NA; v_call: TRBV18; j_call: TRBJ1-2; cdr3_length: 13; cdr3_aa: CASRLGGSYGYTF
d_call: NA; v_call: TRBV27; j_call: TRBJ2-7; cdr3_length: 14; cdr3_aa: CASNQLPGTGEQYF
d_call: NA; v_call: TRBV15; j_call: TRBJ2-1; cdr3_length: 13; cdr3_aa: CATSSIRYNEQFF
d_call: NA; v_call: TRBV18; j_call: TRBJ2-7; cdr3_length: 14; cdr3_aa: CASSPQQATYEQYF
d_call: NA; v_call: TRBV6-6; j_call: TRBJ2-7; cdr3_length: 15; cdr3_aa: CASSYAGSQSYEQYF
d_call: TRBD1; v_call: TRBV6-1; j_call: TRBJ1-2; cdr3_length: 15; cdr3_aa: CASRSALQGSYGYTF
d_call: NA; v_call: TRBV11-2; j_call: TRBJ2-7; cdr3_length: 16; cdr3_aa: CASSLSSSQGIHEQYF
d_call: NA; v_call: TRBV9; j_call: TRBJ2-5; cdr3_length: 15; cdr3_aa: CASSVGSWGQETQYF
d_call: TRBD1; v_call: TRBV4-1; j_call: TRBJ2-5; cdr3_length: 14; cdr3_aa: CASSQAPGQSTQYF
d_call: NA; v_call: TRBV19; j_call: TRBJ1-1; cdr3_length: 14; cdr3_aa: CASSIGQANTEAFF
d_call: NA; v_call: TRBV11-2; j_call: TRBJ2-6; cdr3_length: 17; cdr3_aa: CASRTIRGDTGANVLTF
d_call: NA; v_call: TRBV27; j_call: TRBJ2-1; cdr3_length: 17; cdr3_aa: CASTSMGRGAGYNEQFF
d_call: NA; v_call: TRBV29-1; j_call: TRBJ2-5; cdr3_length: 14; cdr3_aa: CSVDSSTSGETQYF
d_call: NA; v_call: TRBV5-4; j_call: TRBJ2-3; cdr3_length: 17; cdr3_aa: CASPRTRGAGSTDTQYF
d_call: NA; v_call: TRBV6-4; j_call: TRBJ2-7; cdr3_length: 19; cdr3_aa: CASSDIPGQGLGVTYEQYF